This TCR beta chain was documented in a study of cytomegalovirus exposure and HLA in healthy donors. Study-wide results and caveats: Most CMV-associated TCR beta chains appeared HLA-restricted in a later analysis.

About this clone itself: The target antigen is unknown.

Primers for the PCR totalled 60 Vbeta and 13 Jbeta. Using immunoSEQ multiplex PCR, the repertoire was profiled, and TCRdb retains in-frame clones only, with some absent. Among about 94,000 clones listed, over 65% were seen once. Sequencing was done on a sample of PBMCs. The TCR comes from a man aged 30-40 years in good health and CMV-seronegative.

The CDR3 loop is CAWAQGRAPSTDTQYF. The CDR3, as DNA: TGTGCCTGGGCCCAGGGAAGAGCGCCTAGCACAGATACGCAGTATTTT. The chain uses TRBV30 and TRBJ2-3; a possible D gene is TRBD1 (5 bases). The V gene's germline CDR1 is GTSNPN and CDR2 SVGIG (reference sequence). V dropped 5 bases and J dropped 0 bases, with 18 bases sitting between them. This CDR3 comprises 16 residues. Combining the CDR3 with reference TRBV30 and TRBJ2-3 gives the whole variable domain SQTIHQWPATLVQPVGSPLSLECTVEGTSNPNLYWYRQAAGRGLQLLFYSVGIGQISSEVPQNLSASRPQDRQFILSSKKLLLSDSGFYLCAWAQGRAPSTDTQYFGPGTRLTVL.